These 25 T cell receptor beta chains came from one sample sequenced in a study of shared clonotypes between healthy human individuals. Measured with immunoSEQ multiplex PCR; TCRdb has only the in-frame clones, and not every one. The data hold more than 1.2 million clones, with approximately 98.5% observed a single time. The sequenced sample was naive CD4+ T cells sorted from blood. Subset denoted: CD45RA+ positively selected. Receptors originate from a man aged 30 to 39 in good health.

V and J are TRBV7-2 and TRBJ1-4; tentatively, D is TRBD1 (5 bases). CDR1 SGHTA and CDR2 FQGNSA come from the germline V gene. V lost 6 bases to trimming and J lost 4 bases, with 12 bases between them. This CDR3 contains 14 residues. The DNA for the CDR3 is TGTGCCAGCAGTCGTAGGGGCTATAATGAAAAACTGTTTTTT. It yields the protein CASSRRGYNEKLFF.

This chain joins TRBV11-2 and TRBJ2-1; 10 positions match TRBD2. The CDR3 length is 16 residues. J lost 7 bases, V lost 5 bases, and 11 bases had no gene match. Germline-derived CDR1 and CDR2 are SGHAT and FQNNGV. CDR3 region: CASSPLKPSGRNEQFF. The CDR3 region has the DNA TGTGCCAGCAGCCCACTTAAGCCTAGCGGGAGAAATGAGCAGTTCTTC.

The chain combines TRBV5-6 with TRBJ2-7; the D call may be TRBD1 or TRBD2 (5 bases each). The germline gives CDR1 SGHDT, CDR2 YYEEEE. The CDR3 is 13 amino acids. V was shortened by 7 bases and J by 3 bases, with 14 bases between the two germline ends. The CDR3 sequence is CASVRDGYYEQYF. The DNA for the CDR3 is TGTGCCAGCGTACGGGACGGGTACTACGAGCAGTACTTC.

The chain employs TRBV7-9 and TRBJ2-5, with D unresolved. Germline V gene sequence: CDR1 SEHNR, CDR2 FQNEAQ (reference sequence). The CDR3 is 12 residues long. Trimming removed 6 bases from V and 0 bases from J, with 5 bases in between. The CDR3: CASSNYQETQYF. In nucleotides, the CDR3 is TGTGCCAGCAGTAATTACCAAGAGACCCAGTACTTC.

The rearrangement links TRBV27 to TRBJ1-5, with a possible D match to TRBD1 (5 bases). CDR1 MNHEY and CDR2 SMNVEV come from the germline V gene (reference sequence). The CDR3 is 17 amino acids. The V end was cut by 3 bases, the J end by 2 bases, with 17 bases between. CDR3 region: CASSFSGRVGGNQPQHF. CDR3 coding DNA: TGTGCCAGCAGTTTCTCCGGCAGGGTTGGGGGCAATCAGCCCCAGCATTTT.

The chain recombines TRBV11-1 with TRBJ2-2; the match to TRBD1 covers 9 bases. From germline, CDR1 is SGHAT and CDR2 FQDESV (reference sequence). The ends lost 6 bases at V and 4 bases at J; junction bases unmatched: 9. The CDR3 is 16 residues long. The CDR3 protein is CASRTRQGVTTGELFF. CDR3 nucleotides: TGTGCCAGCAGAACACGACAGGGGGTTACCACCGGGGAGCTGTTTTTT. Filled out from reference TRBV11-1 and TRBJ2-2, the complete variable domain reads EAEVAQSPRYKITEKSQAVAFWCDPISGHATLYWYRQILGQGPELLVQFQDESVVDDSQLPKDRFSAERLKGVDSTLKIQPAELGDSAMYLCASRTRQGVTTGELFFGEGSRLTVL.

As to this clone: The junction does not match germline at one end; this may be a read error. The V and J genes are TRBV18 and TRBJ2-3; no clear D gene. The germline CDR1 and CDR2 sequences are KGHSH and LQKENI. The CDR3 totals 15 residues. CDR3 in amino acids: CASSPPSNPSDTQYF. CDR3 DNA: TGTGCCAGCTCCCCACCCTCGAATCCGTCGGATACGCAGTATTTT.

The chain joins TRBV4-3 to TRBJ1-1; 9 bases are shared with TRBD1. This CDR3 contains 15 residues. With V trimmed by 4 bases and J by 6 bases, 9 bases remained unmatched. In germline, CDR1 is LGHNA, CDR2 YSLEER. The CDR3 nucleotides are TGCGCCAGCAGCCGCCTAACAGGGGGCGTAGCTGAAGCTTTCTTT. Translated, it gives CASSRLTGGVAEAFF.

This chain links TRBV28 with TRBJ2-3, with D perhaps being TRBD1 or TRBD2 (5 bases each). CDR3 length: 14 residues. The V gene's germline CDR1 is MDHEN and CDR2 SYDVKM. V was clipped by 8 bases and J by 3 bases, with 15 bases between them. The CDR3 DNA sequence: TGTGCCAGCCGTATGGGACCAAGTACAGATACGCAGTATTTT. It is translated as CASRMGPSTDTQYF.

The DNA for the CDR3 is TGTGCCAGCTCACCGTTAGGGACTAGCGGGAGGGCCGGTGAGCAGTTCTTC. It is translated as CASSPLGTSGRAGEQFF. J is TRBJ2-1 and V is TRBV18; the match to TRBD2 covers 16 bases. Germline loops: CDR1 KGHSH, CDR2 LQKENI. The CDR3 runs to 17 residues. With V trimmed by 3 bases and J by 9 bases, 8 bases remained unmatched.

The chain links TRBV27 to TRBJ1-1, with D possibly TRBD1 on 5 matching bases. Germline V lookup: CDR1 MNHEY, CDR2 SMNVEV (reference sequence). The CDR3 covers 18 residues. V was trimmed by 5 bases and J by 3 bases, leaving 25 bases between them. The CDR3 loop reads CASSGLNLRGPYDTEAFF. The CDR3 DNA follows: TGTGCCAGCAGTGGATTAAATCTAAGGGGACCCTACGACACTGAAGCTTTCTTT.

As for this clone: Other DNA sequences in this sample translate to the same CDR3. The gene calls are TRBV7-2 and TRBJ2-5; D is ambiguous. Germline V gene lookup returns CDR1 SGHTA and CDR2 FQGNSA. Between the trimmed V and J ends, which lost 4 bases and 4 bases, there was a span of 4 bases. The CDR3 sequence is 11 residues long. The CDR3 nucleotides are TGTGCCAGCAGCTGGAGAGAGACCCAGTACTTC. Translating gives CASSWRETQYF.

The CDR3 reads CSVAPFNGGPTGAFF. CDR3 bases: TGCAGCGTTGCCCCATTTAATGGGGGGCCCACGGGAGCTTTCTTT. The chain uses TRBV29-1 and TRBJ1-1, with a tentative D call TRBD1 (6 bases). V lost 4 bases to trimming and J lost 10 bases, with 25 bases between them. CDR1 and CDR2 from the germline V gene are SQVTM and ANQGSEA. The CDR3 consists of 15 residues.

The rearrangement uses TRBV29-1 and TRBJ2-7, with D unresolved. Germline CDR1 SQVTM, CDR2 ANQGSEA. The V and J ends lost 4 bases and 0 bases respectively, with 13 bases between them. The CDR3 loop spans 14 amino acids. This CDR3 is CSVVTPRVSYEQYF. CDR3 DNA: TGCAGCGTTGTAACCCCTCGGGTCTCCTACGAGCAGTACTTC.

This clone is a singleton in its sample. The identical CDR3 is also encoded by other nucleotide sequences in the sample. This chain links TRBV5-4 with TRBJ1-2; TRBD1 is a possible D gene (5 bases). Trimming left V 0 bases short and J 2 bases short, with 5 bases between. The CDR3 has 13 residues. Germline values: CDR1 SGHNT, CDR2 YYREEE (reference sequence). For the CDR3, the DNA is TGTGCCAGCAGCTTGGGGGGGAACTATGGCTACACCTTC. It is translated as CASSLGGNYGYTF. The variable domain in full, completed from reference TRBV5-4 and TRBJ1-2, reads ETGVTQSPTHLIKTRGQQVTLRCSSQSGHNTVSWYQQALGQGPQFIFQYYREEENGRGNFPPRFSGLQFPNYSSELNVNALELDDSALYLCASSLGGNYGYTFGSGTRLTVV.

The genes are TRBV7-2 and TRBJ2-1; TRBD2 agrees at 9 bases. Germline V gene data show CDR1 as SGHTA and CDR2 as FQGNSA. V gave up 4 bases and J gave up 1 base; unmatched junction bases: 8. This CDR3 is built from 17 residues. The CDR3, as DNA: TGTGCCAGCAGCTCCCCCTTTGCGGGAGGGTCCTACAATGAGCAGTTCTTC. Protein: CASSSPFAGGSYNEQFF.

V gene TRBV7-2 combines with J gene TRBJ2-3, with 8 bases matching TRBD2. Germline V gene lookup returns CDR1 SGHTA and CDR2 FQGNSA. This CDR3 is 16 amino acids long. V trimming: 4 bases; J trimming: 3 bases; junction bases outside the gene matches: 9. The CDR3: CASSSRQLAGTDTQYF. Written as DNA, the CDR3 is TGTGCCAGCAGCTCCAGGCAGCTAGCGGGTACAGATACGCAGTATTTT.

A remark on this clone: The same CDR3 also results from other DNA sequences found in this sample. The gene calls are TRBV5-4 and TRBJ2-7; D possibly corresponds to TRBD1 (6 bases). The germline gives CDR1 SGHNT, CDR2 YYREEE (reference sequence). The CDR3 consists of 11 residues. Deletions cut 1 base from V and 7 bases from J, with 6 bases between. The CDR3 here is CASSLRGEQYF. In DNA form, the CDR3 reads TGTGCCAGCAGCTTGAGGGGGGAGCAGTACTTC.

The chain uses TRBV2 and TRBJ2-7, with 9 nucleotides matching TRBD1. Per the germline V gene, CDR1 is SNHLY and CDR2 is FYNNEI. CDR3 length: 13 residues. V gave up 8 bases and J gave up 3 bases; unmatched junction bases: 5. The CDR3 DNA sequence: TGTGCCAGCGGGGACAGGGCATACTACGAGCAGTACTTC. Translating it yields CASGDRAYYEQYF.

V is TRBV6-5 and J is TRBJ2-7; tentative D call: TRBD2 (6 bases). The CDR3 spans 15 residues. V was shortened by 0 bases and J by 2 bases, with 11 bases between the two germline ends. Germline-derived CDR1 and CDR2 are MNHEY and SVGAGI. CDR3 bases: TGTGCCAGCAGTTACTCAGGGGAGGCGGCCTACGAGCAGTACTTC. Its protein is CASSYSGEAAYEQYF.

V usage is TRBV5-1 and J usage is TRBJ2-3, with 8 bases that match TRBD2. V lost 3 bases to trimming and J lost 3 bases; unmatched junction nucleotides: 9. CDR1 and CDR2 from the germline V gene are SGHRS and YFSETQ. This CDR3 spans 16 amino acids. CDR3 sequence reads: CASSYLSGLETDTQYF. The CDR3 bases are TGCGCCAGCAGCTACCTTTCGGGACTAGAAACAGATACGCAGTATTTT.

V usage is TRBV5-6 and J usage is TRBJ2-3; TRBD2 matches at 11 bases. The CDR3 is 17 residues long. CDR1 SGHDT and CDR2 YYEEEE come from the germline V gene. Germline trimming cut 6 bases from V and 2 bases from J; bases unmatched to any gene: 11. The CDR3 nucleotides are TGTGCCAGCACCCGGTTAGGGACTAGCGGTCACACAGATACGCAGTATTTT. This translates into CASTRLGTSGHTDTQYF.

V is TRBV7-6 and J is TRBJ2-2, with TRBD1 identical over 9 bases. Trimming at V came to 5 bases and at J to 6 bases, leaving 4 bases not matched to a gene. Germline lookup yields CDR1 SGHVS and CDR2 FNYEAQ. The CDR3 totals 14 residues. CDR3 sequence reads: CASSRDRVAGELFF. The CDR3 DNA follows: TGTGCCAGCAGCCGGGACAGGGTCGCCGGGGAGCTGTTTTTT.

In the case of this clone: Distinct nucleotide sequences in the sample also encode this CDR3. V usage is TRBV18 and J usage is TRBJ2-7; TRBD2 is a possible D gene (5 bases). Germline-derived CDR1 and CDR2 are KGHSH and LQKENI. V lost 2 bases, J lost 1 base, and 6 bases lay in between. This CDR3 is built from 13 residues. The CDR3 coding sequence is TGTGCCAGCTCACCAAGCGGTTCCTACGAGCAGTACTTC. Its translation: CASSPSGSYEQYF.

Points on this clone: The same CDR3 arises from other DNA sequences in this sample as well. The rearrangement uses TRBV9 and TRBJ2-2; D is unresolved. Germline V gene lookup returns CDR1 SGDLS and CDR2 YYNGEE. V was shortened by 2 bases and J by 2 bases, with 7 bases between the two germline ends. The CDR3 extends over 14 amino acids. In DNA, the CDR3 is TGTGCCAGCAGCGTGGCGACTAACACCGGGGAGCTGTTTTTT. Protein product: CASSVATNTGELFF.